This T cell receptor beta chain was sequenced for a study of graft-versus-host responses after intestinal transplantation (dated by TCRdb to the early 2020s). For the wider study: The transplants that recipients received were multivisceral, liver-intestinal, or isolated intestinal. Every recipient was given anti-thymocyte globulin induction, followed by about 3 years of maintenance tacrolimus and steroids. Graft-versus-host and host-versus-graft alloreactive T cell clones were tracked in the graft, circulation and bone marrow after intestinal transplantation using bulk TCR-beta CDR3 sequencing. To identify alloreactive clones, pre-transplant mixed lymphocyte reaction products were sequenced and then compared with unstimulated pre-transplant donor and recipient T cells. Of the approximately 25 intestinal transplant recipients enrolled in the cohort, one of whom was a retransplant, a few patients without pretransplant specimens were excluded. Donor T cell macrochimerism was defined as a peak of at least 4% donor T cells among recipient peripheral blood mononuclear cells. Instead of going to the commercial service, samples from a few later patients were sequenced in-house on an Illumina MiSeq and processed with MiXCR. The study at large found these results: Early after transplant, peak levels of circulating GvH clones were associated with declines in HvG clones. GvH clones were found in recipient bone marrow, and some of the GvH clones appeared earlier in ileal mucosa or blood, which is consistent with an intestinal mucosal origin. In patients with donor T cell macrochimerism, the allografts had high GvH to HvG T cell clonal ratios. The conclusions were limited by the relatively low number and heterogeneity of the intestinal transplant patients.

Intraepithelial and lamina propria lymphocytes were isolated from graft specimens using dithiothreitol, EDTA incubations and collagenase D digestion. Bulk TCR-beta sequencing was performed on serial intestinal graft biopsy specimens collected as late as 600 days after transplant. Library creation used the immunoSEQ multiplex PCR assay. For most patients, high-throughput TCR-beta CDR3 sequencing of genomic DNA was performed by Adaptive Biotechnologies. The authors' pipeline ran thus. Adaptive's ImmunoSEQ software supplied the TCR sequencing data for 15 to 20 patients, while MiXCR and VDJtools were used to process a few other patients. CDR3 nucleotide sequences shared between donor and recipient were removed because the origin of such sequences could not be assigned. To count as alloreactive, a clone needed at least 2-fold expansion over unstimulated cells and a minimum CFSE-low frequency of 0.002% (template counts) or 0.001% (read counts). Clones were considered mappable if detected in sequenced pre-transplant spleen, lymph node, or MLR CFSE-low populations of the donor or recipient. The cumulative frequency of alloreactive clones was calculated as a percentage of all sequences, weighted by copy number. What TCRdb holds here is the immuneACCESS table cut down to in-frame rearrangements. Part of the clones is not present; checked against another copy, under half of the missing clones reflect an unresolved V gene, and the others are unexplained. For V, J and clone size, that table is used; D and trimming come from the DNA. For this sample there are some 8,000 clones; about 68% appear just once. Clones ranked in the top ten supply roughly 12% of the sample.

Turning to this clone: This clone's antigen is unknown. No much larger clone exists at a distance of one base, and base qualities are not known.

As encoded in the germline V gene, CDR1 is SNHLY while CDR2 is FYNNEI. The CDR3, cysteine through phenylalanine, is 18 amino acids long. Here the CDR3 DNA is all that survives: 54 bases in frame from base 1. Trimming costs V 7 bases and J 2 bases, and their ends lie 24 bases apart. The sequence is built from TRBV2 and TRBJ1-5; TRBD1 could be the D gene, as 5 bases match. The sample consisted of ileum tissue, taken 226 days after intestinal transplant. This receptor was obtained from a human patient who received an intestinal transplant, so some T cells may come from the graft donor. The nucleotide sequence is given as TGTGCCAGCACAGTGGACGAGTGGGTTTGGGGGGGCAATCAGCCCCAGCATTTT. This codes for CASTVDEWVWGGNQPQHF.